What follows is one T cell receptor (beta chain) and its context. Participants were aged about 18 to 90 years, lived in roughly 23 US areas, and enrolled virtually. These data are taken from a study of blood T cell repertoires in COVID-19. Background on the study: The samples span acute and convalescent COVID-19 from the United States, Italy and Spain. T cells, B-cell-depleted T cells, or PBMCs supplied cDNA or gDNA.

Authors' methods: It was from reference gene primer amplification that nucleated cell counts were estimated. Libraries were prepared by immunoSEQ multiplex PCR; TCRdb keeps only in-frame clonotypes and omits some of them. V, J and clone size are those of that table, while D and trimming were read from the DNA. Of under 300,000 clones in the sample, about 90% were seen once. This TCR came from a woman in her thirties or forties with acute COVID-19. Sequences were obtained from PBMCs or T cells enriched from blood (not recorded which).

The CDR3 sequence: CASSIEDEQFF. The CDR3 region has the DNA TGTGCCAGCAGCATCGAGGATGAGCAGTTCTTC. V gene TRBV11-3 combines with J gene TRBJ2-1; D gene uncertain. CDR3 length: 11 amino acids. V lost 5 bases to trimming and J lost 8 bases, with 7 bases between them. The germline CDR1 and CDR2 sequences are SGHNT and YENEEA.